Sequencing of this T cell receptor (beta chain) was carried out in a study of cytomegalovirus exposure and HLA in healthy donors. The study, taken as a whole, reports: Some segments of the V type, notably TRBV6-2 and TRBV6-3, were excluded as indistinguishable.

Concerning this clone itself: Antigen specificity is unknown.

The germline V and J ends were trimmed by 2 bases and 8 bases, with 15 bases remaining between them. Germline CDR1 and CDR2: MNHNS and SASEGT. The CDR3 covers 14 residues. PCR involved 60 Vbeta and 13 Jbeta primers. Using immunoSEQ multiplex PCR, the repertoire was profiled, and TCRdb retains in-frame clones only, with some absent. The sample has more than 100,000 clones; roughly 71% are singletons. The gene calls are TRBV6-1 and TRBJ1-1; tentatively, D is TRBD1 (5 bases). The clonotype was recovered from a middle-aged woman in good health and CMV-seronegative. Sequenced material: PBMCs. The CDR3 region has the DNA TGTGCCAGCAGTGAATGGGGCCCGGTCGGAGAAGCTTTCTTT. Translating it yields CASSEWGPVGEAFF.